The 7 T cell receptor beta chains below all came from one sample that was sequenced in a study of regulatory T cells in long-lasting Graves disease. Time point defined: newly diagnosed GD, antithyroid drugs for less than 3 months. PBMCs provided the RNA from which the TCR library was made. Relying on iRepertoire HTBI primers and Arm-PCR of CDR3 regions, the team built TCR beta libraries. MiXCR, applied by TCRdb to the multiplex PCR reads, yields one record per CDR3 protein. This table has about 540,000 distinct CDR3 sequences, approximately 13% appearing once. This sample was also put to use in a study of T cells in Graves' hyperthyroidism and ophthalmopathy.

This specimen consisted of peripheral blood mononuclear cells (PBMCs), obtained at new diagnosis, from a patient treated with antithyroid drugs. The receptors originated from a man aged 25-45 years with Graves disease.

This clonotype occurred many times. The rearrangement joins TRBV10-1 to TRBJ1-5; D remains ambiguous. V lost 1 base and J 6 bases, leaving 4 bases between the germline ends. This CDR3 is 12 amino acids long. From germline, CDR1 is WNHNN and CDR2 SYGVQD (reference sequence). For the CDR3, the DNA is TGCGCCAGCAGTGAGTTGGGTCAGCCCCAGCATTTT. Its translation: CASSELGQPQHF.

This clonotype has at least ten counts. This chain links TRBV12-3 or TRBV12-4 with TRBJ2-5, with TRBD2 matching over 12 bases. The junction had 12 bases not matched to a gene; V was cut back by 6 bases and J by 4 bases. The length of the CDR3 is 17 residues. The CDR3 region has the DNA TGTGCCAGCAGCGATCCCGCTAGCGGGAGGGCCGTAGAGACCCAGTACTTC. Amino acids: CASSDPASGRAVETQYF.

This clonotype was counted a few times. This rearrangement joins TRBV27 to TRBJ1-2, with TRBD1 as a possible D gene (5 bases). The length of the CDR3 is 15 residues. Germline V CDR1 and CDR2: MNHEY, SMNVEV (reference sequence). V was trimmed by 5 bases and J by 1 base, leaving 14 bases between them. CDR3 loop: CASSLTGGGNYGYTF. The CDR3 nucleotides are TGTGCCAGCAGTCTCACGGGGGGTGGTAACTATGGCTACACCTTC.

The table lists this clonotype with many counts. The J gene is TRBJ2-7, the V gene TRBV29-1; 10 nucleotides line up with TRBD2. The CDR3 has 14 amino acids. CDR1 is SQVTM, CDR2 ANQGSEA, per germline. This chain's CDR3 is CRTGSGRTPYEQYF. In DNA, the CDR3 is TGCAGGACAGGTAGCGGGAGGACACCCTACGAGCAGTACTTC.

This clonotype came up a few times. The chain has TRBV10-3 and TRBJ2-3; D possibly matches TRBD1 or TRBD2 (5 bases each). Deletions cut 3 bases from V and 8 bases from J, with 18 bases between. This CDR3 contains 15 residues. Germline V lookup: CDR1 ENHRY, CDR2 SYGVKD. Here the CDR3 DNA reads TGTGCCATCAGTGATCCCTCCGGGACCCCACGTACGCAGTATTTT. This encodes CAISDPSGTPRTQYF.

This clonotype has a count of ten or more. The V call is TRBV11-2, the J call TRBJ2-1, with no clear D. Trimming removed 1 base from V and 8 bases from J, with 9 bases in between. The germline V gene encodes CDR1 SGHAT and CDR2 FQNNGV. The CDR3 is 13 residues long. The chain's CDR3 is CASSLAPPDEQFF. The CDR3, as DNA: TGTGCCAGCAGCTTAGCCCCCCCCGATGAGCAGTTCTTC. The whole variable domain, remainder taken from reference TRBV11-2 and TRBJ2-1, is EAGVAQSPRYKIIEKRQSVAFWCNPISGHATLYWYQQILGQGPKLLIQFQNNGVVDDSQLPKDRFSAERLKGVDSTLKIQPAKLEDSAVYLCASSLAPPDEQFFGPGTRLTVL.

This clonotype came up many times. J is TRBJ1-1 and V is TRBV6-1, with 7 bases that match TRBD1. This CDR3 has 13 residues. Germline values: CDR1 MNHNS, CDR2 SASEGT. The ends lost 6 bases at V and 4 bases at J; junction bases unmatched: 5. The CDR3 nucleotides are TGTGCCAGCAGACTTACAGGGGCCACTGAAGCTTTCTTT. Its translation: CASRLTGATEAFF.